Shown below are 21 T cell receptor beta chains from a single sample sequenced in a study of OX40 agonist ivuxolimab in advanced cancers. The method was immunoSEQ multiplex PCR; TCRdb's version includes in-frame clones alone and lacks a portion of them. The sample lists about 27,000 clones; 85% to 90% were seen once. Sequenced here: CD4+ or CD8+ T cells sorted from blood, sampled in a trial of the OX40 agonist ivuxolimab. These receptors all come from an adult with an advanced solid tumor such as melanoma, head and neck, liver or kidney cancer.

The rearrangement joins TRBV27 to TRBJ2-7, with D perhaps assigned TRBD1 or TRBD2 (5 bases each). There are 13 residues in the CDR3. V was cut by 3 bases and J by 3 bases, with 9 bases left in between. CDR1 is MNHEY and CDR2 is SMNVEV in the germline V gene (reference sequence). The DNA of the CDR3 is TGTGCCAGCAGTTTCCGGGGCAACTACGAGCAGTACTTC. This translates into CASSFRGNYEQYF.

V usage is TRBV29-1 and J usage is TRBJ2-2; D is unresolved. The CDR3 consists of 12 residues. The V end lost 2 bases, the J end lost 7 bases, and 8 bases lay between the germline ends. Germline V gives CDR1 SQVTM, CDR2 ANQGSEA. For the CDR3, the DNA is TGCAGCGTTGAATCACGATACGGGGAGCTGTTTTTT. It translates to CSVESRYGELFF.

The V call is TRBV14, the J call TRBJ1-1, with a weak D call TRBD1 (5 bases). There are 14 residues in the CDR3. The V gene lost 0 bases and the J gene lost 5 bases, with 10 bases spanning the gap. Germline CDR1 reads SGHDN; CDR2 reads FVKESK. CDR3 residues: CASSQELAGTEAFF. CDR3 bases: TGTGCCAGCAGCCAAGAGTTGGCAGGGACTGAAGCTTTCTTT.

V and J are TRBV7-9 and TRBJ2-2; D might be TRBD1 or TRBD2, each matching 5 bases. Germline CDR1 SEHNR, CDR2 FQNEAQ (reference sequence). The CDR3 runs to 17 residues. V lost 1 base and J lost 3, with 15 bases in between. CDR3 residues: CASSLGPGTSYTGELFF. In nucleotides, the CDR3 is TGTGCCAGCAGCTTAGGTCCGGGGACCTCATACACCGGGGAGCTGTTTTTT.

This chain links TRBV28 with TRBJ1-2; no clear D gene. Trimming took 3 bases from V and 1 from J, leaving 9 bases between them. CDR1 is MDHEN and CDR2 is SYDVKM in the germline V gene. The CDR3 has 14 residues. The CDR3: CASSFLQLNYGYTF. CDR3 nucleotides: TGTGCCAGCAGTTTTTTACAGCTTAACTATGGCTACACCTTC.

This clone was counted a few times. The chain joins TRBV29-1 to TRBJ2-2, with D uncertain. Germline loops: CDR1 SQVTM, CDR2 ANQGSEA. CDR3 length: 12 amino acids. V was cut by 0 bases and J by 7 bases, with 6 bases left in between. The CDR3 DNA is TGCAGCGTTGAAGATGTGGGCGGGGAGCTGTTTTTT. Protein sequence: CSVEDVGGELFF.

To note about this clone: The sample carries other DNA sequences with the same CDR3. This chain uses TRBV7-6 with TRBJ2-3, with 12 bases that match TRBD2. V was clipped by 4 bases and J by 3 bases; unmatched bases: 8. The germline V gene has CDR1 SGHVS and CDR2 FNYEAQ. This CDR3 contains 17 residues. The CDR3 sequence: CASSSLLAGGDTDTQYF. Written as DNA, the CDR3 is TGTGCCAGCAGCTCTTTACTAGCGGGAGGAGATACAGATACGCAGTATTTT.

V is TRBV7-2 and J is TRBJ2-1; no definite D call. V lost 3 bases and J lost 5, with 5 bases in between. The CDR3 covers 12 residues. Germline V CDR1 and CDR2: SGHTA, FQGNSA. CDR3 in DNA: TGTGCCAGCAGCTTGCCGGACAATGAGCAGTTCTTC. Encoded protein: CASSLPDNEQFF.

The CDR3 bases are TGTGCCAGTAGTATAGTTGGGACAGCAAACACTGAAGCTTTCTTT. Amino acid sequence: CASSIVGTANTEAFF. V usage is TRBV19 and J usage is TRBJ1-1; 7 bases are a match to TRBD1. V dropped 1 base and J dropped 2; count of bases not matched to a gene: 4. The germline V gene has CDR1 LNHDA and CDR2 SQIVND (reference sequence). The CDR3 is 15 residues long.

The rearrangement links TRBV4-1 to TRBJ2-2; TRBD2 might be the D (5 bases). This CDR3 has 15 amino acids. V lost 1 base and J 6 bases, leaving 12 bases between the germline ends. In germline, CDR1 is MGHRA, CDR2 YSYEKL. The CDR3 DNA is TGCGCCAGCAGCCAAGTGAACCCCGGGGCCGGGGAGCTGTTTTTT. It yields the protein CASSQVNPGAGELFF.

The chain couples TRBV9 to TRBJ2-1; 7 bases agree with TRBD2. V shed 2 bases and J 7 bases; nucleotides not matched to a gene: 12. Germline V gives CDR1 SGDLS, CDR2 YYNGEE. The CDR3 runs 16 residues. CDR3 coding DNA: TGTGCCAGCAGCGTCCAAGGGAGGGCCTATAGTAATGAGCAGTTCTTC. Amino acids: CASSVQGRAYSNEQFF.

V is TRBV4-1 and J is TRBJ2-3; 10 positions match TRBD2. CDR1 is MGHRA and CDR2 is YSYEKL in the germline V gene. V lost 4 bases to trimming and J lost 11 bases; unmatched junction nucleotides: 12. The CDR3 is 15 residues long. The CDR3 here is CASSRDVLAGSQQYF. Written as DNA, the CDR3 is TGCGCCAGCAGCCGCGACGTACTAGCGGGGAGCCAGCAGTATTTT.

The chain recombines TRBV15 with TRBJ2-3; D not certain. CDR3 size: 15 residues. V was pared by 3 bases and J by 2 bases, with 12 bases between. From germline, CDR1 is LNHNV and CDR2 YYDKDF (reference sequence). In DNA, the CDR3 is TGTGCCACCAGCAGCGGGCTGGGGTTCACAGATACGCAGTATTTT. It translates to CATSSGLGFTDTQYF.

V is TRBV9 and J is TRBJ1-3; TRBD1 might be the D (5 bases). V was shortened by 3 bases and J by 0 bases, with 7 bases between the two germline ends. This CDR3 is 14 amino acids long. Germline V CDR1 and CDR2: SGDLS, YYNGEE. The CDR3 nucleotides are TGTGCCAGCAGCGACGACAGCTCTGGAAACACCATATATTTT. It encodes CASSDDSSGNTIYF.

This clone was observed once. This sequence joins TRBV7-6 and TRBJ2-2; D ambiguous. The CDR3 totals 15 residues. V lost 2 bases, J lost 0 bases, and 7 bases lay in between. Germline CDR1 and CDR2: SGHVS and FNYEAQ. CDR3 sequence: CASSLPTANTGELFF. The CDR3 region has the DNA TGTGCCAGCAGCTTACCCACCGCGAACACCGGGGAGCTGTTTTTT.

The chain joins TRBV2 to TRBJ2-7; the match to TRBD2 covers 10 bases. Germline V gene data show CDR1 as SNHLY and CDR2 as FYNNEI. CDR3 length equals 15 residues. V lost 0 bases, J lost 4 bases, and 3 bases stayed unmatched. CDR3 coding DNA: TGTGCCAGCAGTGAAGCCAGCGGGAGGGGTTACGAGCAGTACTTC. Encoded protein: CASSEASGRGYEQYF.

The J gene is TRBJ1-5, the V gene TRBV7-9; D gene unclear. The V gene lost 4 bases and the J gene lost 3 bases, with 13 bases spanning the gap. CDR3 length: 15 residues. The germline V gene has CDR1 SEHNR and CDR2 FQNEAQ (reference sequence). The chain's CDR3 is CASSSNREPNQPQHF. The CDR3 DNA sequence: TGTGCCAGCAGCTCAAACCGGGAGCCCAATCAGCCCCAGCATTTT.

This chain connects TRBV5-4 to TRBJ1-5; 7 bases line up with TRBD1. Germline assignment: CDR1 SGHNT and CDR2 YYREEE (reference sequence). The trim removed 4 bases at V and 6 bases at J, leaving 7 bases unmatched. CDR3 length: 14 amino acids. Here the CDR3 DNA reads TGTGCCAGCAGCCCAGACAGGGATGGTCAGCCCCAGCATTTT. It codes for CASSPDRDGQPQHF. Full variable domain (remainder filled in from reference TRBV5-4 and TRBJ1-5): ETGVTQSPTHLIKTRGQQVTLRCSSQSGHNTVSWYQQALGQGPQFIFQYYREEENGRGNFPPRFSGLQFPNYSSELNVNALELDDSALYLCASSPDRDGQPQHFGDGTRLSIL.

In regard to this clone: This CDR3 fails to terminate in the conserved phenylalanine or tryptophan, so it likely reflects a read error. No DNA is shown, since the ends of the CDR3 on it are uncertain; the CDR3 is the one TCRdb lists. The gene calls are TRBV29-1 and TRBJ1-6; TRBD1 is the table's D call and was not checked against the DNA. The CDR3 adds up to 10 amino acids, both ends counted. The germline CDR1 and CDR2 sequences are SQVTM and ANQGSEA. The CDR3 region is CSFGVQGWRL.

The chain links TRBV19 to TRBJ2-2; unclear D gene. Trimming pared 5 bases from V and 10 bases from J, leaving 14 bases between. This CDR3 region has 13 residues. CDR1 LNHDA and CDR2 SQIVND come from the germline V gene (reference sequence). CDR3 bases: TGTGCCAGTAGTCCATTACCTGGGGAGGAGCTGTTTTTT. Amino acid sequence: CASSPLPGEELFF.

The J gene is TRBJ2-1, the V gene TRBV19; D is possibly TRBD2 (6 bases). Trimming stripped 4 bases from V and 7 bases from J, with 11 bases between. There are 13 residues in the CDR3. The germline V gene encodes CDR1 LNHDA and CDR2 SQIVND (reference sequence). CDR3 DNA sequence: TGTGCCAGTAGTAATGGGGGGTGGAATGAGCAGTTCTTC. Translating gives CASSNGGWNEQFF.